This TCR beta chain stems from a study of cytomegalovirus exposure and HLA in healthy donors. The study ran its PCR with 60 Vbeta and 13 Jbeta primers. Assay: immunoSEQ multiplex PCR; the TCRdb copy retains only in-frame clones and omits some. Among under 150,000 clones listed, less than 9.5% were seen once. CDR3 size: 10 residues. Deletions cut 6 bases from V and 6 bases from J, with 3 bases between. CDR1 is MDHEN, CDR2 SYDVKM, per germline. The sequenced sample consisted of PBMCs. The clonotype comes from a male donor in good health and CMV-seronegative. The rearrangement uses TRBV28 and TRBJ2-1; D unclear. The CDR3 bases are TGTGCCAGCAGGGCCAATGAGCAGTTCTTC. This gives the protein CASRANEQFF.